This T cell receptor beta chain was retrieved from a study of blood T cells in healthy people across ages. Findings and caveats of the study: Donor CMV infection status was unknown, possibly confounding age-related changes in expanded clonotypes. Diversity was higher, and naive CD4+ cells more numerous, in long-lived donors than in aged donors.

Of note for this clonotype: Its antigen remains unknown.

Healthy individuals of Caucasian origin from Russia, aged 6 to 90, served as donors. Every participating donor contributed around 9.5 milliliters of peripheral blood through a draw. The ends were cut back, 7 bases at V and 8 bases at J, with 17 bases in the middle. This CDR3 region has 13 residues. Together with a sample-barcoded 5' primer, a J-beta primer mix was included in a second PCR lasting roughly 6 to 12 cycles. TCRdb reanalysed the 5' RACE reads using MiXCR and keeps one entry per CDR3 protein. This sample carries around 900,000 distinct CDR3 sequences, just over 50% of them seen once, and the ten largest clones take over 20%.

The rearrangement links TRBV12-3 or TRBV12-4 to TRBJ1-2; D is ambiguous. This TCR was sampled from a woman in her sixties or seventies in good health. What was sequenced was blood. This CDR3 reads CASTAGSPRGYTF. CDR3 sequence (DNA): TGTGCCAGCACCGCTGGGAGCCCGCGAGGCTACACCTTC.